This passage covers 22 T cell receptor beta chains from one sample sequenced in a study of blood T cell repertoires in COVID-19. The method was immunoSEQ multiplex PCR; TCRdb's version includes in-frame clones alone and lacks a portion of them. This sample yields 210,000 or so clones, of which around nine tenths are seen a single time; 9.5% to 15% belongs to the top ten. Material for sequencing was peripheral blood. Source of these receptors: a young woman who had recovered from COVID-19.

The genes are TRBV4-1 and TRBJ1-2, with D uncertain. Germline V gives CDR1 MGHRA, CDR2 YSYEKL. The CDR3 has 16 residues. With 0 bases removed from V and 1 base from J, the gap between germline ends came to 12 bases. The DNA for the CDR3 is TGCGCCAGCAGCCAAGATCCGGGGAGAGGTAACTATGGCTACACCTTC. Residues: CASSQDPGRGNYGYTF.

The CDR3 DNA reads TGTGCCAGCAGTGAATCCCTAGAGCAGTTCTTC. This translates into CASSESLEQFF. The chain links TRBV25-1 to TRBJ2-1, with D unclear. The V and J ends lost 1 base and 10 bases respectively, with 5 bases between them. The CDR3 length is 11 residues. Germline CDR1 and CDR2: MGHDK and SYGVNS.

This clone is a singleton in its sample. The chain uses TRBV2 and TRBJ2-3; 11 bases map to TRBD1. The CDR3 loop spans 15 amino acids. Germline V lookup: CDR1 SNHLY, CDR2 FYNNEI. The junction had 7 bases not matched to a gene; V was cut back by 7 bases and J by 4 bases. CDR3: CASTRDRGSADTQYF. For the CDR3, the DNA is TGTGCCAGCACCAGGGACAGGGGGAGCGCAGATACGCAGTATTTT.

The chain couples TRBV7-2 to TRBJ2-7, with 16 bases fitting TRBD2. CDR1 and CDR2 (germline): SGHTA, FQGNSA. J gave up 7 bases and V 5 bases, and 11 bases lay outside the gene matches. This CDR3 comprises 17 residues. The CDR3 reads CASSPPGLAGGFREQYF. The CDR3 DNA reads TGTGCCAGCAGCCCACCGGGACTAGCGGGAGGGTTTAGGGAGCAGTACTTC.

CDR3 region: CASSLAEAGFSYNEQFF. CDR3 sequence (DNA): TGCGCCAGCAGCTTGGCCGAAGCGGGGTTTTCCTACAATGAGCAGTTCTTC. The rearrangement links TRBV5-1 to TRBJ2-1; 7 positions match TRBD2. J gave up 1 base and V 0 bases, and 7 bases lay outside the gene matches. Germline CDR1 SGHRS, CDR2 YFSETQ. The CDR3 runs to 17 residues. The variable domain in full, completed from reference TRBV5-1 and TRBJ2-1, reads KAGVTQTPRYLIKTRGQQVTLSCSPISGHRSVSWYQQTPGQGLQFLFEYFSETQRNKGNFPGRFSGRQFSNSRSEMNVSTLELGDSALYLCASSLAEAGFSYNEQFFGPGTRLTVL.

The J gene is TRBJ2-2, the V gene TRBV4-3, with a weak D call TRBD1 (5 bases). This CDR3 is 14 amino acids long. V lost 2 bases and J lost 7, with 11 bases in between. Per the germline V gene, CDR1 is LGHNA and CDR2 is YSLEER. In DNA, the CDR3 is TGCGCCAGCAGCCAACAGACAGTTAGCGGGGAGCTGTTTTTT. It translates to CASSQQTVSGELFF.

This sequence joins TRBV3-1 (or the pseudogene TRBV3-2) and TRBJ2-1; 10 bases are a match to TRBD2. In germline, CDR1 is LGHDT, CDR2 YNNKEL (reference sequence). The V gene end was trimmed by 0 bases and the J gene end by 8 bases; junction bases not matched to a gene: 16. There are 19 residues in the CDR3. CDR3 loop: CASSQDPQYASGSADEQFF. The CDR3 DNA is TGTGCCAGCAGCCAAGACCCCCAATATGCTAGCGGGAGTGCCGATGAGCAGTTCTTC.

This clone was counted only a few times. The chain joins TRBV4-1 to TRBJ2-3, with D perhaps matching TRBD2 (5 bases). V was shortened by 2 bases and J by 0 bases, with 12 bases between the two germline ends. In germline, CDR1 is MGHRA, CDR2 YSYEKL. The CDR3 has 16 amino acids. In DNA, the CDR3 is TGCGCCAGCAGCCAACTGGCTAGCTACAGCACAGATACGCAGTATTTT. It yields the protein CASSQLASYSTDTQYF.

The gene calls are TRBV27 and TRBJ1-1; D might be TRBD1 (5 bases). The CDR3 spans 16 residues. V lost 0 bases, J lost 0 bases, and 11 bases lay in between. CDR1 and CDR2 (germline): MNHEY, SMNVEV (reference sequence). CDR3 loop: CASSLSFQGLNTEAFF. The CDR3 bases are TGTGCCAGCAGTTTATCGTTTCAGGGTTTGAACACTGAAGCTTTCTTT.

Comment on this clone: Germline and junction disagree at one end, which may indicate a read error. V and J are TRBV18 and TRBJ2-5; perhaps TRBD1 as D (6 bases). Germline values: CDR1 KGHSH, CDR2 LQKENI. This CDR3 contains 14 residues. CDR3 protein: CASSRGTPEEPQYF. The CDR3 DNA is TGTGCCAGCTCACGTGGGACACCGGAAGAGCCCCAGTACTTC.

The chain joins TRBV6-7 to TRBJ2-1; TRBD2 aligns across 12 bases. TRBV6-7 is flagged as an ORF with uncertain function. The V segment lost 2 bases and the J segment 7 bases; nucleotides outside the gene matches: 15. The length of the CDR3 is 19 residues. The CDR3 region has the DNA TGTGCCAGCAGTTACGGGGCAGGACTAGCGGGACATGAACCGAATGAGCAGTTCTTC. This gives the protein CASSYGAGLAGHEPNEQFF.

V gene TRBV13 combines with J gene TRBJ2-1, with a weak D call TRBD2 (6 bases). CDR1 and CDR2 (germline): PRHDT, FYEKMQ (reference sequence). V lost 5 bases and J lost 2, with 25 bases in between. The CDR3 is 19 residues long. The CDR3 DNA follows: TGTGCCAGCAGCCATCCACCTCACTTAGCGGACCTAACCTACAATGAGCAGTTCTTC. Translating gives CASSHPPHLADLTYNEQFF.

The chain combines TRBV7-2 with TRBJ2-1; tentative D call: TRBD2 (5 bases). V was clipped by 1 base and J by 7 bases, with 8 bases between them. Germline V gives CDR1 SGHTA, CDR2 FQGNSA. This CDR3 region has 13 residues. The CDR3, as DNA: TGTGCCAGCAGCTTAGGAGGGTTTAATGAGCAGTTCTTC. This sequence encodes CASSLGGFNEQFF.

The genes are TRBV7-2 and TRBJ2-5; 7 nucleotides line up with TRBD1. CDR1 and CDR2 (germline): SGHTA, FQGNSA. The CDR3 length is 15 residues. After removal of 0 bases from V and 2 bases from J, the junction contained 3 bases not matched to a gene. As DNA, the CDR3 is TGTGCCAGCAGCTTAGCGTTGGGACAGCAAGAGACCCAGTACTTC. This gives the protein CASSLALGQQETQYF.

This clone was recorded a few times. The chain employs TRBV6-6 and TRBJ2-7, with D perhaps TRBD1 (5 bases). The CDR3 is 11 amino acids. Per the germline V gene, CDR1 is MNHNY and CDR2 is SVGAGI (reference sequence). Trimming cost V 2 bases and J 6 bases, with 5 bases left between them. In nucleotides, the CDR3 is TGTGCCAGCAGTTACGGGGCCGAGCAGTACTTC. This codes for CASSYGAEQYF.

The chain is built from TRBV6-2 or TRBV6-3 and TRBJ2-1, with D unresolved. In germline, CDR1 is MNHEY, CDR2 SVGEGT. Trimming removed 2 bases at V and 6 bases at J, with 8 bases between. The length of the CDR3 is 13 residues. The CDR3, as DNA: TGTGCCAGCAGTTACGTGAAACTCAATGAGCAGTTCTTC. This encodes CASSYVKLNEQFF.

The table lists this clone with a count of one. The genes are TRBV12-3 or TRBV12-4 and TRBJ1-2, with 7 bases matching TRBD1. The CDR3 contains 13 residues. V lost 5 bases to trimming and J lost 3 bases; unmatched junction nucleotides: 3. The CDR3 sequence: CASSTGQDYGYTF. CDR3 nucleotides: TGTGCCAGCAGTACTGGACAGGACTATGGCTACACCTTC.

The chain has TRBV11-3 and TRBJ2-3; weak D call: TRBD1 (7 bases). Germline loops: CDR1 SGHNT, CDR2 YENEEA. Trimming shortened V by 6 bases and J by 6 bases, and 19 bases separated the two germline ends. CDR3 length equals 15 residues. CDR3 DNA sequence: TGTGCCAGCAGGACAGGGACTCCCCAAAGGGATACGCAGTATTTT. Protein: CASRTGTPQRDTQYF.

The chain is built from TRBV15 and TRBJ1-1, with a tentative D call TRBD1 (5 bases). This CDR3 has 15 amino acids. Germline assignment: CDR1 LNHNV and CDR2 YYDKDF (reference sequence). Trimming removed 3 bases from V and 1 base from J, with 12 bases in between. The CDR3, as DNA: TGTGCCACCAGCAGCCTAACTGGGGCGAACACTGAAGCTTTCTTT. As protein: CATSSLTGANTEAFF. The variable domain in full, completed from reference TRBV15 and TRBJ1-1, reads DAMVIQNPRYQVTQFGKPVTLSCSQTLNHNVMYWYQQKSSQAPKLLFHYYDKDFNNEADTPDNFQSRRPNTSFCFLDIRSPGLGDTAMYLCATSSLTGANTEAFFGQGTRLTVV.

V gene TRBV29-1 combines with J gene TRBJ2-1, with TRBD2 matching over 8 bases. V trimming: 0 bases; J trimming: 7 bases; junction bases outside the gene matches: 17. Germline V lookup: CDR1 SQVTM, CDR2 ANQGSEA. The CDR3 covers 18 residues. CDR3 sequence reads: CSVEDLVEREYLGNEQFF. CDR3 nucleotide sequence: TGCAGCGTTGAAGATCTTGTCGAGCGGGAGTACCTGGGGAATGAGCAGTTCTTC.

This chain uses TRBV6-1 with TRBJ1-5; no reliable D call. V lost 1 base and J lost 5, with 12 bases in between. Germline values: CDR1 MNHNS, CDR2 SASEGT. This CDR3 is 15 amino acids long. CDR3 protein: CASSEEFGYHQPQHF. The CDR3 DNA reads TGTGCCAGCAGTGAAGAGTTCGGGTATCATCAGCCCCAGCATTTT.

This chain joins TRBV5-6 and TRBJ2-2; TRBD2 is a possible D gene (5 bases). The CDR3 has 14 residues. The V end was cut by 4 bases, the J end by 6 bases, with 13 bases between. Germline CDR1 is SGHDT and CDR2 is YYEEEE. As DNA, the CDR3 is TGTGCCAGCAGCCCTATGGGAGTGGCCGGGGAGCTGTTTTTT. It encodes CASSPMGVAGELFF.